This T cell receptor beta chain stems from a study of regulatory T cells in long-lasting Graves disease. Arm-PCR with iRepertoire HTBI primers amplified the CDR3 regions for these TCR beta libraries. Per the original methods: Sequenced samples collectively carried roughly 63 TRBV and approximately 15 TRBJ segments. TCRdb re-called the multiplex PCR reads through MiXCR, storing one row per CDR3 protein. It is TCRdb's table, rather than the study itself, that gives the V and J calls and clone size. The table records under 450,000 distinct CDR3 sequences, around 16% of them present only once. This clonotype was seen many times. Its antigen is currently unknown. The CDR3 extends over 12 amino acids. Germline V CDR1 and CDR2: DFQATT, SNEGSKA (reference sequence). V shed 2 bases and J shed 4 bases, with 9 bases lying between them. Time point meaning: newly diagnosed GD, antithyroid drugs for less than 3 months. The authors made the TCR library using RNA they extracted from PBMCs.

General study points: TRBV28, TRBJ1-2 and TRBJ2-5 were segments that persistent disease favored. Persistent Graves' disease cases displayed lower TCR diversity than newly diagnosed ones.

A further study also used this sample, focusing on T cells in Graves' hyperthyroidism and ophthalmopathy.

This specimen consisted of peripheral blood mononuclear cells (PBMCs), obtained at new diagnosis, from a patient treated with antithyroid drugs. The chain combines TRBV20-1 with TRBJ2-7; D is perhaps TRBD1 (6 bases). This receptor was identified in a woman aged 18-30 years with Graves disease. CDR3 sequence (DNA): TGCAGTGCTAGATTCAGGGGATACGAGCAGTACTTC. Its protein product is CSARFRGYEQYF.